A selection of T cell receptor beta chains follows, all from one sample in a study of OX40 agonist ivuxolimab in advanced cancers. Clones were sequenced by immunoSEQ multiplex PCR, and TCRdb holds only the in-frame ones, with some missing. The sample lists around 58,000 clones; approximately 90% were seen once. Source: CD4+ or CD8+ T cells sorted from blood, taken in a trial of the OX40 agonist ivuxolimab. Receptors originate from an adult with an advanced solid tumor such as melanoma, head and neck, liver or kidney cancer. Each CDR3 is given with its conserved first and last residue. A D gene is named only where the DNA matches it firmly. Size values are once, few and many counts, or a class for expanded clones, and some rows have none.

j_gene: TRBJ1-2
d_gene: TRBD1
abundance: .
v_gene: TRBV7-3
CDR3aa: CASSTTGGRDGYTF
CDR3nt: TGTGCCAGCAGCACGACAGGGGGCAGGGATGGCTACACCTTC

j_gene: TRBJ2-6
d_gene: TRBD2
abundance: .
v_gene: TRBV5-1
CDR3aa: CASSLIFSGSSGANVLTF
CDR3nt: TGCGCCAGCAGCTTAATCTTTAGCGGGAGTTCTGGGGCCAACGTCCTGACTTTC

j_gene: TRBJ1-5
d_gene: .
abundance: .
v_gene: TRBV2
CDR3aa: CASEEGRASGNQPQHF
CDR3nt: TGTGCCAGCGAGGAGGGCAGGGCCTCGGGCAATCAGCCCCAGCATTTT

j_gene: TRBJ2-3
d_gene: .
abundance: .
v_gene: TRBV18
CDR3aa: CASSPGTGTDTQYF
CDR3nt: TGTGCCAGCTCACCAGGAACAGGCACAGATACGCAGTATTTT

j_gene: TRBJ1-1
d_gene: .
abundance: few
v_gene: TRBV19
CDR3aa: CASSPTGTPSGTEAFF
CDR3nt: TGTGCCAGTAGTCCTACCGGGACTCCTTCTGGAACTGAAGCTTTCTTT

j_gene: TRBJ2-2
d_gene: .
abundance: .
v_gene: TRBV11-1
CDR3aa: CASSYHTGELFF
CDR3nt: TGTGCCAGCAGCTATCACACCGGGGAGCTGTTTTTT

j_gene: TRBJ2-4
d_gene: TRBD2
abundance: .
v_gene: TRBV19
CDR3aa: CASRGLAGAIQYF
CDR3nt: TGTGCCAGTAGGGGACTAGCGGGAGCCATTCAGTACTTC

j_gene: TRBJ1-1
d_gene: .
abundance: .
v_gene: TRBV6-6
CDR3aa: CASSYLDRSEAFF
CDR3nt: TGTGCCAGCAGTTACCTTGACAGATCTGAAGCTTTCTTT

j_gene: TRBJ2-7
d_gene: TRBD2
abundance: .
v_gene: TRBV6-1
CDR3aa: CASRRALAGGGEQYF
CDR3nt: TGTGCCAGCAGACGAGCACTAGCGGGAGGTGGCGAGCAGTACTTC

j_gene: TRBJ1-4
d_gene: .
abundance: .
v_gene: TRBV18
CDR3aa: CASSPTSATSTNEKLFF
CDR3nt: TGTGCCAGCTCACCTACCTCGGCCACCTCAACTAATGAAAAACTGTTTTTT

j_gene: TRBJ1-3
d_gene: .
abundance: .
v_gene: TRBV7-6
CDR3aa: CASSLEAAGPGNTIYF
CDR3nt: TGTGCCAGCAGCTTAGAGGCGGCAGGTCCCGGAAACACCATATATTTT

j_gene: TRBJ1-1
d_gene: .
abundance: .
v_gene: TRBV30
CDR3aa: CAAQLNTEAFF
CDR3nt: TGTGCGGCCCAATTGAACACTGAAGCTTTCTTT

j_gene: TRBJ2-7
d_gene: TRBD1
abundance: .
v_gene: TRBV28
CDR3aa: CASSYAGTGAYEQYF
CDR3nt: TGTGCCAGCAGTTACGCCGGGACAGGGGCCTACGAGCAGTACTTC

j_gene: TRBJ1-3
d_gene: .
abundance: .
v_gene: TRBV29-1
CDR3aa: CSVEDPSGNTIYF
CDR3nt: TGCAGCGTTGAAGATCCATCCGGAAACACCATATATTTT

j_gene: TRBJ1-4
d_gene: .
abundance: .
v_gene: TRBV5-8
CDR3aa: CASSYVHEKLFF
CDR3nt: TGTGCCAGCAGCTACGTCCACGAAAAACTGTTTTTT

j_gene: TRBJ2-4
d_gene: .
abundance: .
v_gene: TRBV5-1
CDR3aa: CASSLGESNIQYF
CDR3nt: TGCGCCAGCAGCTTGGGCGAATCTAACATTCAGTACTTC

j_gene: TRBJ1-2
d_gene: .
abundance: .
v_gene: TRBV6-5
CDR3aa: CASSKDRNYGYTF
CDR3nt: TGTGCCAGCAGCAAGGACAGAAACTATGGCTACACCTTC

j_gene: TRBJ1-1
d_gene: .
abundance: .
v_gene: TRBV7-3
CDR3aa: CASSNQGFSEAFF
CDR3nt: TGTGCCAGCAGCAATCAGGGATTCAGCGAAGCTTTCTTT

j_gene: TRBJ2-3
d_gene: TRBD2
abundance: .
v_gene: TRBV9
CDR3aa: CASSVGASGATDTQYF
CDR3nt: TGTGCCAGCAGCGTAGGGGCTAGCGGGGCCACAGATACGCAGTATTTT

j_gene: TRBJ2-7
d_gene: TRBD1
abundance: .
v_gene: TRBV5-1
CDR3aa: CASSPGTVGYEQYF
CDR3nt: TGCGCCAGCAGCCCCGGGACAGTCGGTTACGAGCAGTACTTC